The next 4 T cell receptor beta chains were all read from a single sample in a study of OX40 agonist ivuxolimab in advanced cancers. Measured with immunoSEQ multiplex PCR; TCRdb has only the in-frame clones, and not every one. The sample includes about 11,000 clones, approximately 80% of them seen just once. The specimen comprised CD4+ or CD8+ T cells sorted from blood, sampled in a trial of the OX40 agonist ivuxolimab. The receptors were sampled from an adult with an advanced solid tumor such as melanoma, head and neck, liver or kidney cancer.

V is TRBV29-1 and J is TRBJ1-1, with D possibly matching TRBD1 (5 bases). Trimming stripped 7 bases from V and 6 bases from J, with 12 bases between. The V gene's germline CDR1 is SQVTM and CDR2 ANQGSEA. This CDR3 has 11 residues. CDR3 region: CSGTGGAEAFF. The CDR3 coding sequence is TGCAGCGGAACTGGGGGGGCTGAAGCTTTCTTT.

In this sample, this clone turned up once. The rearrangement uses TRBV5-8 and TRBJ1-2; D possibly corresponds to TRBD1 (5 bases). The CDR3 contains 15 residues. With 0 bases removed from V and 8 bases from J, the gap between germline ends came to 17 bases. Germline CDR1 SGHTS, CDR2 YDEGEE. This CDR3 is CASSLDSGGGEGYTF. DNA for the CDR3: TGTGCCAGCAGCTTGGATTCTGGGGGGGGTGAAGGCTACACCTTC.

The rearrangement joins TRBV4-1 to TRBJ2-3; 10 bases are a match to TRBD1. Per germline, CDR1 MGHRA and CDR2 YSYEKL. V lost 3 bases to trimming and J lost 4 bases; unmatched junction nucleotides: 10. CDR3 size: 17 residues. The CDR3 region has the DNA TGCGCCAGCAGCCACCTCCTAGGACAGGGGGGCTCAGATACGCAGTATTTT. It translates to CASSHLLGQGGSDTQYF.

The rearrangement uses TRBV30 and TRBJ1-4, with 7 bases that match TRBD1. CDR1 GTSNPN and CDR2 SVGIG come from the germline V gene (reference sequence). V lost 3 bases and J lost 6; bases outside the gene matches: 7. This CDR3 is built from 14 residues. CDR3 nucleotides: TGTGCCTGGAGCCTGACAGGGTTGGATGAAAAACTGTTTTTT. As protein: CAWSLTGLDEKLFF.